One TCR beta chain is described in this entry. Specified time point: pretreatment peripheral blood. Here immunoSEQ multiplex PCR was the method, and the copy in TCRdb shows in-frame clones only, minus some. Among under 100,000 clones, around 90% were seen once, and the ten largest hold 1.5% to 2%. This sample is part of a study of PD-L1 blockade in urothelial cancer. This CDR3 has 15 amino acids. Trimming left V 5 bases short and J 7 bases short, with 23 bases between. Germline values: CDR1 SQVTM, CDR2 ANQGSEA. Sequenced material: PBMCs, taken around atezolizumab (anti-PD-L1) treatment. The chain couples TRBV29-1 to TRBJ1-1; D possibly corresponds to TRBD1 (5 bases). The source is a man aged 55 to 69 with urothelial cancer. CDR3 sequence: CSVSGAWGGSDEAFF. The CDR3 DNA sequence: TGCAGCGTTTCAGGCGCCTGGGGGGGGAGTGATGAAGCTTTCTTT.